This is a list of T cell receptor beta chains from one sample in a study of cytomegalovirus exposure and HLA in healthy donors. Sequencing used immunoSEQ multiplex PCR; TCRdb keeps in-frame clones, though not all of them. Here the sample spans around 85,000 clones, roughly 75% being singletons. The source material was PBMCs. The receptors come from a man aged 30-40 years in good health and CMV-seronegative. Each CDR3 is given with its conserved first and last residue. The D gene is left open where the match is weak.

d_gene: TRBD1
v_gene: TRBV5-1
CDR3aa: CASSPPPGQALGDTQYF

d_gene: -
v_gene: TRBV2
CDR3aa: CASSGQGTTLEQYF

d_gene: -
v_gene: TRBV9
CDR3aa: CASSHDRVQYF

d_gene: TRBD2
v_gene: TRBV4-3
CDR3aa: CASSQGLAGSYEQYF

d_gene: -
v_gene: TRBV15
CDR3aa: CATSREKLVNEQFF

d_gene: TRBD1
v_gene: TRBV5-1
CDR3aa: CASSPGQDSGANVLTF

d_gene: TRBD1
v_gene: TRBV5-4
CDR3aa: CASSLAGTGPSEQYF

d_gene: -
v_gene: TRBV6-5
CDR3aa: CASSADRYGYTF

d_gene: -
v_gene: TRBV7-2
CDR3aa: CASRHTGSSYEQYF

d_gene: -
v_gene: TRBV29-1
CDR3aa: CSVRKPLEPDTQYF

d_gene: -
v_gene: TRBV7-2
CDR3aa: CASSGPTGRNYGYTF

d_gene: -
v_gene: TRBV7-2
CDR3aa: CASSPQGNQPQHF

d_gene: TRBD1
v_gene: TRBV18
CDR3aa: CASSPREPGQGKELFF

d_gene: TRBD1
v_gene: TRBV5-1
CDR3aa: CASSLGTGIFTGELFF

d_gene: TRBD1
v_gene: TRBV19
CDR3aa: CASSIVGTGKQPQHF

d_gene: TRBD1
v_gene: TRBV11-2
CDR3aa: CASRLTGGGTEAFF

d_gene: TRBD2
v_gene: TRBV29-1
CDR3aa: CSIAGTSGSTDTQYF

d_gene: -
v_gene: TRBV5-1
CDR3aa: CASSGGQSQETQYF

d_gene: -
v_gene: TRBV25-1
CDR3aa: CASSDRDRSSGANVLTF

d_gene: -
v_gene: TRBV5-6
CDR3aa: CASSLDLGLNYGYTF

d_gene: -
v_gene: TRBV30
CDR3aa: CAVKYGGGNTEAFF

d_gene: -
v_gene: TRBV30
CDR3aa: CACKSGFSYEQYF

d_gene: TRBD1
v_gene: TRBV5-1
CDR3aa: CASSLRDRPDNEQFF